This record concerns one TCR beta chain sequence. The antigen remains undetermined. The data stem from a study of T cell responses to AZD1222 COVID-19 vaccine. Findings and caveats of the study: It should be noted that donors were predominantly white British and more often female, and clonal diversity was possibly underestimated. Variant regions that are unmutated are reportedly the target of nearly half of spike-specific TCRs.

This CDR3 spans 13 amino acids. The germline gives CDR1 GTSNPN, CDR2 SVGIG (reference sequence). V dropped 2 bases and J dropped 0 bases, with 4 bases sitting between them. Profiling relied on immunoSEQ multiplex PCR, and the TCRdb table lists in-frame clones only, not all of them. The top ten clones hold 1.3% to 1.5% of a sample with 100,000 to 150,000 clones, around 90% of them seen once. The chain combines TRBV30 with TRBJ2-2; D is unclear. Sequences were derived from peripheral blood, sampled on day 0 of AZD1222 vaccination. This TCR came from an adult in good health. CDR3 nucleotides: TGTGCCTGGAGTAGGCCGAACACCGGGGAGCTGTTTTTT. Translating gives CAWSRPNTGELFF.